The rows below give T cell receptor beta chains drawn from one sample of a study of T-cell memory formation after mild COVID-19. TCRdb redid the calling of the 5' RACE reads with MiXCR, one entry per CDR3 protein. The table shows under 550,000 distinct CDR3 sequences, with roughly 18% occurring only once. Specimen: PBMCs or a T cell subset sorted from them (not recorded which). The receptors stem from a man between 18 and 29 years old who had mild COVID-19 (a few samples of this study predate the infection). Cell type and time point are not known. Both conserved end residues are part of each CDR3. The order of the fields is clone size, D gene, V gene, J gene, CDR3 DNA, CDR3 protein. D genes are given only for firm matches. A row's size may be missing; if present it is once, few, many or a size class.

>.|TRBD2|TRBV29-1|TRBJ2-3
TGCAGCGTTGAAGGCCGGGGGGGCCAAGATACGCAGTATTTT
CSVEGRGGQDTQYF
>many|TRBD1|TRBV5-5|TRBJ2-1
TGTGCCAGCAGCCCCAACCCGCCGGGACAGGTATACCGAGGCGGGAATGAGCAGTTCTTC
CASSPNPPGQVYRGGNEQFF
>.|.|TRBV4-3|TRBJ2-3
TGCGCCAGCAGCCAAGATCTGAGGATACGCAGGTATTTT
CASSQDLRIRRYF
>.|.|TRBV7-9|TRBJ1-4
TGTGCCAGCAGCTTACGGTGGAGGGAGGAAGAAAAACTGTTTTTT
CASSLRWREEEKLFF
>.|TRBD2|TRBV23-1|TRBJ2-5
TGCGCCAGCAGTCAATCGAGGTCGCTAGCGGAAGAGACCCAGTACTTC
CASSQSRSLAEETQYF
>.|.|TRBV10-3|TRBJ1-3
TGTGCCATCAGTGCACCTCGCTCTGGAAACACCATATATTTT
CAISAPRSGNTIYF
>.|TRBD1|TRBV28|TRBJ1-5
TGTGCCAGCAGTCTTACGACAGGGGAAGGTCAGCCCCAGCATTTT
CASSLTTGEGQPQHF
>.|.|TRBV29-1|TRBJ2-1
TGCAGCGTTGATAGCAGGGCGGATGAGCAGTTCTTC
CSVDSRADEQFF
>few|.|TRBV15|TRBJ2-1
TGTGCCACCAGCAGAGATCCCGGCAGGGAGCAGTTCTTC
CATSRDPGREQFF
>.|TRBD2|TRBV12-3/TRBV12-4|TRBJ2-3
TGTGCCAGCAGTGGAACCGGGACTAGCGGGGGATCCGTCACAGATACGCAGTATTTT
CASSGTGTSGGSVTDTQYF
>.|.|TRBV28|TRBJ1-1
TGTGCCAGCAGAGCGAGATTGTATGCTTTCTTT
CASRARLYAFF
>.|TRBD2|TRBV20-1|TRBJ2-2
TGCAGTGCTGGGACTAGTAACACCGGGGAGCTGTTTTTT
CSAGTSNTGELFF
>many|.|TRBV25-1|TRBJ2-1
TGTGCCAGCAGTATGAGACTTACCCCGGCGGATGAGCAGTTCTTC
CASSMRLTPADEQFF
>.|.|TRBV20-1|TRBJ2-1
TGCAGTGCTAGAGCAGTGGCACTGGGGTACAATGAGCAGTTCTTC
CSARAVALGYNEQFF
>.|.|TRBV20-1|TRBJ2-4
TGCAGTTTTCAACTTGGTGGGAACATTCAGTACTTC
CSFQLGGNIQYF
>few|.|TRBV6-2/TRBV6-3|TRBJ2-1
TGTGCCAGCATGACGGGGCACACTAACCCCAATGAGCAGTTCTTC
CASMTGHTNPNEQFF
>.|TRBD1|TRBV6-2/TRBV6-3|TRBJ2-1
TGTGCCAGCAGATCAGCAGGGGGCAGTCGGGCATATGAGCAGTTCTTC
CASRSAGGSRAYEQFF
>.|TRBD2|TRBV19|TRBJ2-1
TGTGCCAGTAGTAGGGAGGGCCCGAGGCGCAATGAGCAGTTCTTC
CASSREGPRRNEQFF
>.|.|TRBV7-2|TRBJ2-7
TGTGCCAGCAGCTTAGGTGGGGTGCGTAAGGAGCAGTACTTC
CASSLGGVRKEQYF
>.|.|TRBV5-1|TRBJ2-5
TGCGCCAGCAGCTTGGGCACTGGAAGAACTACCCAAGAGACCCAGTACTTC
CASSLGTGRTTQETQYF
>few|TRBD2|TRBV7-2|TRBJ2-5
TGTGCCAGCAGCTACCAAGCGGGGGGAGAGACCCAGTACTTC
CASSYQAGGETQYF
>.|.|TRBV7-8|TRBJ1-1
TGTGCCAGCACGGCCAGGAACACTGAAGCTTTCTTT
CASTARNTEAFF
>many|TRBD1|TRBV2|TRBJ2-6
TGTGCCAGCAGTGGGGACAGGGCTGGGGCCAACGTCCTGACTTTC
CASSGDRAGANVLTF